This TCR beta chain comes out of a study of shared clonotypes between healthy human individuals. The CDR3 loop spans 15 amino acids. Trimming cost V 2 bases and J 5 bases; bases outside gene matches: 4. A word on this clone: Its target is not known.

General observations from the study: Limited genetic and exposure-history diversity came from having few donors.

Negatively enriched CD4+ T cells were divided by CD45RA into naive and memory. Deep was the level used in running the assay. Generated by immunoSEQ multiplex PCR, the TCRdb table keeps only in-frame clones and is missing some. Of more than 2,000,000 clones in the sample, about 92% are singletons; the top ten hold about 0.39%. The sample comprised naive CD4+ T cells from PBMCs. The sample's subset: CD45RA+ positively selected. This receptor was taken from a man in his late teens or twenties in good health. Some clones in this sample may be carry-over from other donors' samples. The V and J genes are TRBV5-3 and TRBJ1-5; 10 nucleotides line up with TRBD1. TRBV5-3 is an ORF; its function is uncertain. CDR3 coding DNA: TGTGCCAGAAGCTTAGGACAGGGGGGATATCAGCCCCAGCATTTT. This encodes CARSLGQGGYQPQHF.